The clone carrying this T cell receptor (beta chain) came up a few times. Its antigen is currently unknown. The sample originates from a study of shared clonotypes between healthy human individuals. Data came from immunoSEQ multiplex PCR; TCRdb stores just in-frame clones and leaves some out. The sample lists some 2,000,000 clones; 85% to 95% were seen once. Recent acute infections and vaccinations were absent in the healthy HIV-negative adult donors. Memory CD4+ cells were the fraction left after CD45RA+ naive selection. Findings and caveats of the study: Rarefaction revealed incomplete sorted-subset sequencing despite large depth. Among the subsets, naive ones generally showed larger estimated richness than memory ones.

The CDR3 is 14 amino acids. Germline V gene sequence: CDR1 LNHDA, CDR2 SQIVND (reference sequence). Trimming removed 2 bases from V and 5 bases from J, with 9 bases in between. The sequence was collected from a man younger than 35 in good health. The source material was naive CD4+ T cells sorted from blood. As for subset: CD45RA+ positively selected. V is TRBV19 and J is TRBJ2-2; D unresolved. CDR3 region: CASSITYLTGELFF. In DNA, the CDR3 is TGTGCCAGTAGTATAACCTACCTGACCGGGGAGCTGTTTTTT.